The 10 T cell receptor beta chains reported below all come from one sample, sequenced in a study of cytomegalovirus exposure and HLA in healthy donors. The PCR had 60 Vbeta and 13 Jbeta primers. TCRdb keeps only in-frame clones here, not all; method: immunoSEQ multiplex PCR. The sample shows 60,000 or so clones, approximately 80% of them seen only once. The sequencing input was PBMCs. Every receptor here comes from a woman aged 40 to 50 in good health and CMV-seropositive.

The chain joins TRBV9 to TRBJ1-1; D call uncertain. The CDR3 loop spans 15 amino acids. Germline CDR1 is SGDLS and CDR2 is YYNGEE. V lost 0 bases, J lost 1 base, and 10 bases lay in between. The CDR3 region has the DNA TGTGCCAGCAGCGTAGCGGGGAGCGGGAACACTGAAGCTTTCTTT. Its protein is CASSVAGSGNTEAFF.

The chain uses TRBV5-1 and TRBJ1-1, with unresolved D. In germline, CDR1 is SGHRS, CDR2 YFSETQ. Trimming removed 2 bases at V and 3 bases at J, with 5 bases between. This CDR3 comprises 12 residues. This CDR3 is CASSFQDTEAFF. Written as DNA, the CDR3 is TGCGCCAGCAGCTTTCAGGACACTGAAGCTTTCTTT.

The chain employs TRBV13 and TRBJ1-6; possibly TRBD1 for D (6 bases). The CDR3 has 14 amino acids. V was shortened by 5 bases and J by 11 bases, with 16 bases between the two germline ends. CDR1 is PRHDT, CDR2 FYEKMQ, per germline (reference sequence). DNA of the CDR3: TGTGCCAGCAGCCTCACCGGACAGACGGCACCCCTCCACTTT. It is translated as CASSLTGQTAPLHF.

The chain combines TRBV5-1 with TRBJ2-1, with 9 bases matching TRBD1. Germline V gene lookup returns CDR1 SGHRS and CDR2 YFSETQ. J lost 3 bases, V lost 5 bases, and 6 bases had no gene match. The CDR3 length is 15 residues. This chain's CDR3 is CASRSGTGNYNEQFF. CDR3 in DNA: TGCGCCAGCAGGTCCGGGACAGGGAACTACAATGAGCAGTTCTTC.

This clone showed up just a few times. The chain combines TRBV30 with TRBJ1-2; 9 nucleotides agree with TRBD1. This CDR3 has 16 residues. J was trimmed by 4 bases and V by 0 bases; bases with no gene match: 9. CDR1 is GTSNPN, CDR2 SVGIG, per germline (reference sequence). In nucleotides, the CDR3 is TGTGCCTGGAGTGTAAGGAGACAGGGGGGAGGCTATGGCTACACCTTC. Translating gives CAWSVRRQGGGYGYTF.

This chain connects TRBV5-4 to TRBJ2-1, with no clear D. V shed 4 bases and J shed 1 base, with 6 bases lying between them. CDR1 SGHNT and CDR2 YYREEE come from the germline V gene (reference sequence). This CDR3 has 13 amino acids. The CDR3 DNA reads TGTGCCAGCAGCCCTAGATCCTACAATGAGCAGTTCTTC. Its translation is CASSPRSYNEQFF.

The rearrangement links TRBV6-6 to TRBJ1-1; unclear D gene. This CDR3 has 14 amino acids. The germline gives CDR1 MNHNY, CDR2 SVGAGI (reference sequence). V was shortened by 2 bases and J by 0 bases, with 7 bases between the two germline ends. The CDR3 sequence is CASSYGGMNTEAFF. In DNA, the CDR3 is TGTGCCAGCAGTTACGGAGGGATGAACACTGAAGCTTTCTTT.

This clone has only one observation. The chain employs TRBV7-9 and TRBJ2-7; maybe TRBD1 (6 bases). Germline V gene lookup returns CDR1 SEHNR and CDR2 FQNEAQ (reference sequence). Trimming took off 5 bases at V and 7 bases at J, with 12 bases between the two ends. The CDR3 contains 12 residues. CDR3 in amino acids: CASSPGTIEQYF. CDR3 DNA sequence: TGTGCCAGCAGCCCGGGGACAATAGAGCAGTACTTC.

The chain combines TRBV11-2 with TRBJ2-1, with D perhaps matching TRBD2 (6 bases). The CDR3 spans 15 residues. Germline CDR1 is SGHAT and CDR2 is FQNNGV. V lost 3 bases and J 7 bases, leaving 16 bases between the germline ends. The CDR3 reads CASSFDYAGSNEQFF. The CDR3 region has the DNA TGTGCCAGCAGCTTCGACTACGCGGGGTCAAATGAGCAGTTCTTC.

This chain joins TRBV13 and TRBJ1-1; no definite D call. The CDR3 is 14 amino acids. CDR1 PRHDT and CDR2 FYEKMQ come from the germline V gene (reference sequence). Trimming left V 0 bases short and J 8 bases short, with 13 bases between. The CDR3 DNA sequence: TGTGCCAGCAGCTTAGGTCAAGGAGTTCTAGAAGCTTTCTTT. Protein: CASSLGQGVLEAFF.